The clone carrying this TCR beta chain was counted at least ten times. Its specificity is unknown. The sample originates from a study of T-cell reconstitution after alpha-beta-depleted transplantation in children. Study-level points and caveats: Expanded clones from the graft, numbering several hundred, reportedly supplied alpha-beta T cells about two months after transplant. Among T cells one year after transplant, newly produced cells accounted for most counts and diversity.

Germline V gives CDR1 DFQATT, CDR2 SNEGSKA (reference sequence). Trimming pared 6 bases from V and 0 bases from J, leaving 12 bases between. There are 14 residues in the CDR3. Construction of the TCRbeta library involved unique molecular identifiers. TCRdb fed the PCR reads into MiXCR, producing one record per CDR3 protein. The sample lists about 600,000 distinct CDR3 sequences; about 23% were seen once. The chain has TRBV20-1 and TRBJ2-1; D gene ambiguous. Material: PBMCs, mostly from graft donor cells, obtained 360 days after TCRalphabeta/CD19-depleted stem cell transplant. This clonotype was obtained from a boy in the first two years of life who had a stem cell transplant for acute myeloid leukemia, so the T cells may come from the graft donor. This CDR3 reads CSATRESSYNEQFF. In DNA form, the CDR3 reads TGCAGTGCGACTCGTGAAAGCTCCTACAATGAGCAGTTCTTC.